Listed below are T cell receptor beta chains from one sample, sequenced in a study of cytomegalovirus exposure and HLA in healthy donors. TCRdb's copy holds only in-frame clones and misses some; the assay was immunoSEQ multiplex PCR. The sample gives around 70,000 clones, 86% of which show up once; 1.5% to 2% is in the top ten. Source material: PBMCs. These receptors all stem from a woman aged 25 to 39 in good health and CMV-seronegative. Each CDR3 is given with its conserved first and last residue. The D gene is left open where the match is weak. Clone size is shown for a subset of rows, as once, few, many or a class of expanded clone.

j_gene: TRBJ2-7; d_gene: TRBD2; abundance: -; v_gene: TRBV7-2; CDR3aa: CASSLAQTSGIYEQYF; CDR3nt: TGTGCCAGCAGCTTAGCGCAGACTAGCGGAATCTACGAGCAGTACTTC
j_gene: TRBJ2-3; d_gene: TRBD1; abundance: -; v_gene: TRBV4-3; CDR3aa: CASSQDLDRGRSGTDTQYF; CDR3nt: TGCGCCAGCAGCCAAGACCTGGACAGGGGGCGTTCGGGCACAGATACGCAGTATTTT
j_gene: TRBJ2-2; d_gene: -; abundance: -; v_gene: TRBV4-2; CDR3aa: CASSQTGRDTGELFF; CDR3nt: TGTGCCAGCAGCCAAACCGGGAGAGACACCGGGGAGCTGTTTTTT
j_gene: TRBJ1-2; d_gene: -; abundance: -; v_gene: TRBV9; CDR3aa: CASSVVSGDGYTF; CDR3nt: TGTGCCAGCAGCGTCGTTTCAGGGGACGGCTACACCTTC
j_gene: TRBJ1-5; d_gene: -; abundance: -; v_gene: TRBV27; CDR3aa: CASSLSAGFNQPQHF; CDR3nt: TGTGCCAGCAGTTTATCGGCGGGGTTTAATCAGCCCCAGCATTTT
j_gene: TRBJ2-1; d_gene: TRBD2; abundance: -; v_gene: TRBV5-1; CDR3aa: CASSGTSGSPLYNEQFF; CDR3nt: TGCGCCAGCTCCGGGACTAGCGGGAGTCCCCTCTACAATGAGCAGTTCTTC
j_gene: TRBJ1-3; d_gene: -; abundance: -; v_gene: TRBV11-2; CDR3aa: CASSLVVSLSGNTIYF; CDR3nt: TGTGCCAGCAGCTTAGTGGTTAGCCTCTCTGGAAACACCATATATTTT
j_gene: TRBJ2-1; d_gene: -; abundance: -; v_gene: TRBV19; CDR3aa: CASSIGGDYNEQFF; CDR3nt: TGTGCCAGTAGTATTGGCGGGGATTACAATGAGCAGTTCTTC
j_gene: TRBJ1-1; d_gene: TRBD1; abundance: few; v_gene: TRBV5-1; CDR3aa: CASSLVGQGHTEAFF; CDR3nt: TGCGCCAGCAGCTTGGTGGGACAGGGACATACTGAAGCTTTCTTT
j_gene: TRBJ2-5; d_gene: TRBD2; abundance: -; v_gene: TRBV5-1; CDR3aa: CASSFSSGLQETQYF; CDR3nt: TGCGCCAGCAGCTTCTCATCGGGACTACAAGAGACCCAGTACTTC